This is a list of T cell receptor beta chains from one sample in a study of immune heterogeneity within non-small cell lung tumors. TCRdb re-analysed the multiplex PCR reads in MiXCR, keeping a single row per CDR3 protein. In the table there are nearly 15,000 distinct CDR3 sequences, over 25% of which are singletons. Material: lung tumor tissue. The receptor source for this set is a woman aged 45-60 years with non-small cell lung cancer. CDR3s include the opening cysteine and the closing phenylalanine or tryptophan.

>TRBV20-1|TRBJ2-1
CSASPGTSNRREQFF
>TRBV5-1|TRBJ1-4
CASSPSGWGNEKLFF
>TRBV5-1|TRBJ1-1
CASSPPDRDTEAFF
>TRBV7-6|TRBJ2-7
CASSSQGSTGGYEQYF
>TRBV27|TRBJ2-1
CAGSFATPYNEQFF
>TRBV6-1|TRBJ1-2
CASSAGGGRPNYGYTF
>TRBV24-1|TRBJ2-2
CATSKSGNTGELFF
>TRBV7-8|TRBJ1-6
CASSLVRDSPLHF
>TRBV5-1|TRBJ1-6
CASSLRTGNNSPLHF
>TRBV20-1|TRBJ2-2
CSAWTPGQGANTGELFF
>TRBV28|TRBJ1-4
CASSSALRGLKDEKLFF
>TRBV28|TRBJ2-3
CASSLDGGTTDTQYF
>TRBV18|TRBJ2-7
CASSPRTPAYEQYF
>TRBV15|TRBJ1-2
CATSTEGGDGYTF
>TRBV5-1|TRBJ2-3
CASSVGTSGGTDTQYF
>TRBV20-1|TRBJ2-5
CSARDSRPGDQETQYF
>TRBV20-1|TRBJ2-4
CSAKRQGTSLAKNIQYF
>TRBV19|TRBJ1-4
CASSISVATNEKLFF
>TRBV29-1|TRBJ1-2
CSVSSAHYGYTF
>TRBV5-1|TRBJ2-2
CASSPVEGSGELFF